The subject of this entry is one TCR beta chain. In the same sample, other DNA sequences code for this CDR3. Some clones are missing from TCRdb's copy, which holds only in-frame ones; the method was immunoSEQ multiplex PCR. The table shows around 35,000 clones, with 90% to 95% occurring only once. The record originates from a study of preoperative IRX-2 immunotherapy in early breast cancer. As to treatment: preoperative locoregional IRX-2 cytokine immunotherapy. Preoperative locoregional IRX-2 cytokine immunotherapy was tested in the phase Ib source study. This receptor was identified in a human donor with breast cancer. This specimen was taken from a patient treated with IRX-2 immunotherapy.

CDR3 DNA: TGTGCCAGCAGCTTGAGTACTGAAGCTTTCTTT. Translation gives CASSLSTEAFF. The chain couples TRBV5-4 to TRBJ1-1; D not certain. V was clipped by 1 base and J by 5 bases, with 3 bases between them. Germline CDR1 and CDR2: SGHNT and YYREEE (reference sequence). The CDR3 is 11 amino acids.